This note documents a single TCR beta chain sequence. Generated by immunoSEQ multiplex PCR, the TCRdb table keeps only in-frame clones and is missing some. The sample yields about 99,000 clones, over 80% seen once. This sample was included in a study of blood T cell repertoires in COVID-19. Study information: PBMCs, B-cell-depleted T cells, or T cells provided the cDNA or gDNA that made up the material.

CDR1 and CDR2 from the germline V gene are SNHLY and FYNNEI. The V gene lost 2 bases and the J gene lost 6 bases, with 17 bases spanning the gap. CDR3 length: 16 amino acids. The sequenced sample consisted of peripheral blood. This receptor was identified in a man between 70 and 80 years old with active or convalescent COVID-19. The chain has TRBV2 and TRBJ1-5, with D hard to call. For the CDR3, the DNA is TGTGCCAGCAGTGAACAAGCTGGCAGGCAGGCTCAGCCCCAGCATTTT. Amino acids: CASSEQAGRQAQPQHF.